Below, 8 T cell receptor beta chains from the same sample are listed, as sequenced in a study of blood T cell repertoires in COVID-19. Clones were sequenced by immunoSEQ multiplex PCR, and TCRdb holds only the in-frame ones, with some missing. The sample carries some 170,000 clones, more than 75% recorded once. The sample consisted of peripheral blood. The receptors originated from a man between 35 and 55 years old with acute or convalescent COVID-19.

This rearrangement joins TRBV7-6 to TRBJ2-5, with a possible D match to TRBD1 (5 bases). The germline V and J ends were trimmed by 0 bases and 2 bases, with 10 bases remaining between them. The germline CDR1 and CDR2 sequences are SGHVS and FNYEAQ. The CDR3 totals 15 residues. As DNA, the CDR3 is TGTGCCAGCAGCTTAGCATGGGCAGGGCAAGAGACCCAGTACTTC. It codes for CASSLAWAGQETQYF.

The V call is TRBV5-1, the J call TRBJ2-1; 9 nucleotides agree with TRBD2. Germline CDR1 reads SGHRS; CDR2 reads YFSETQ. The CDR3 spans 15 residues. The trim removed 6 bases at V and 9 bases at J, leaving 13 bases unmatched. CDR3 bases: TGCGCCAGCAAGATGGGCGGGGGGGCCTTTAGTGAGCAGTTCTTC. Amino acid sequence: CASKMGGGAFSEQFF.

The chain combines TRBV29-1 with TRBJ1-4, with TRBD1 identical over 7 bases. The CDR3 loop spans 14 amino acids. V shed 5 bases and J 8 bases; nucleotides not matched to a gene: 11. In germline, CDR1 is SQVTM, CDR2 ANQGSEA. Here the CDR3 DNA reads TGCAGCGTTCGCCGGGGGACAGATCGAGAAAAACTGTTTTTT. Translation gives CSVRRGTDREKLFF.

This chain uses TRBV13 with TRBJ2-4, with 11 bases matching TRBD2. Germline lookup yields CDR1 PRHDT and CDR2 FYEKMQ (reference sequence). There are 16 residues in the CDR3. The V segment lost 3 bases and the J segment 4 bases; nucleotides outside the gene matches: 5. The CDR3 region has the DNA TGTGCCAGCAGCTTTCGGGGACTAGCGGAGAAAAACATTCAGTACTTC. As protein: CASSFRGLAEKNIQYF.

This chain connects TRBV5-1 to TRBJ1-2, with D possibly being TRBD1 (6 bases). The germline V gene encodes CDR1 SGHRS and CDR2 YFSETQ. V shed 4 bases and J shed 2 bases, with 12 bases lying between them. The CDR3 contains 14 residues. CDR3 in amino acids: CASSPGTRNYGYTF. CDR3 DNA: TGCGCCAGCAGCCCCGGGACACGGAACTATGGCTACACCTTC.

This sequence joins TRBV19 and TRBJ2-3, with TRBD1 matching 10 bases. Trimming cost V 4 bases and J 5 bases; bases outside gene matches: 6. Germline-derived CDR1 and CDR2 are LNHDA and SQIVND (reference sequence). The CDR3 consists of 15 residues. The CDR3 sequence is CASSTGGQGGDTQYF. In nucleotides, the CDR3 is TGTGCCAGTAGTACAGGTGGACAGGGGGGAGATACGCAGTATTTT.

This clone was recorded once. J is TRBJ2-7 and V is TRBV13; 9 positions agree with TRBD2. V lost 5 bases and J lost 2; bases outside the gene matches: 7. CDR3 length equals 15 residues. Per germline, CDR1 PRHDT and CDR2 FYEKMQ (reference sequence). Written as DNA, the CDR3 is TGTGCCAGCAGCCCCTCGACTAGCGGAACCTACGAGCAGTACTTC. This encodes CASSPSTSGTYEQYF. The whole variable domain, filled in from reference TRBV13 and TRBJ2-7, reads AAGVIQSPRHLIKEKRETATLKCYPIPRHDTVYWYQQGPGQDPQFLISFYEKMQSDKGSIPDRFSAQQFSDYHSELNMSSLELGDSALYFCASSPSTSGTYEQYFGPGTRLTVT.

The rearrangement joins TRBV3-1 (or the pseudogene TRBV3-2) to TRBJ2-5; TRBD2 aligns across 13 bases. Germline CDR1 reads LGHDT; CDR2 reads YNNKEL (reference sequence). The CDR3 has 16 residues. After removal of 3 bases from V and 5 bases from J, the junction contained 6 bases not matched to a gene. Here the CDR3 reads CASSQGVTSGGETQYF. The CDR3 DNA is TGTGCCAGCAGCCAGGGTGTGACTAGCGGGGGGGAGACCCAGTACTTC.